This T cell receptor beta chain was captured in a study of cytomegalovirus exposure and HLA in healthy donors. General study points: Confirmation in vitro established that a few CMV-associated chains were specific for CMV antigens.

Clones were sequenced by immunoSEQ multiplex PCR, and TCRdb holds only the in-frame ones, with some missing. The repertoire holds 90,000 to 150,000 clones, with approximately 88% as singletons. Concerning this clone itself: Its target is unknown.

Trimming removed 3 bases at V and 6 bases at J, with 10 bases between. Germline values: CDR1 LGHNA, CDR2 YSLEER. This CDR3 contains 13 residues. This chain joins TRBV4-3 and TRBJ2-3; weak D call: TRBD2 (5 bases). The sequence derives from a woman younger than 35 in good health and CMV-seropositive. Sequencing was performed on PBMCs. The CDR3 DNA reads TGCGCCAGCAGCCAGGGGAGAAGGGATACGCAGTATTTT. It encodes CASSQGRRDTQYF.